This T cell receptor (beta chain) appears in the sequencing data of a study of cytomegalovirus exposure and HLA in healthy donors. Whole-study context: Roughly four fifths of some 390 genotyped donors fell in the Caucasian-associated ancestry cluster.

Of note for this clone: Its antigen is not known.

General study results and limits: Certain sequence variants were highly shared and formed a cluster, and this cluster was likely a sequencing artifact. In vitro testing confirmed a few CMV-associated chains as specific for CMV antigens.

Each of the donors was a healthy bone marrow donor. In the PCR, 60 Vbeta and 13 Jbeta primers were used. Profiled with immunoSEQ multiplex PCR; TCRdb holds only in-frame clones, not every one. In the table there are 150,000 to 200,000 clones, 80% of which are singletons. V was cut by 2 bases and J by 4 bases, with 8 bases left in between. Looked up from germline, CDR1 is MNHEY and CDR2 is SVGAGI. The CDR3 has 13 residues. The clonotype originates from a man younger than 35 in good health and CMV-seropositive. The genes are TRBV6-5 and TRBJ1-1; D unclear. Sequenced material: PBMCs. The CDR3 loop is CASSYQYGTEAFF. The CDR3 DNA sequence: TGTGCCAGCAGTTACCAGTATGGCACTGAAGCTTTCTTT.